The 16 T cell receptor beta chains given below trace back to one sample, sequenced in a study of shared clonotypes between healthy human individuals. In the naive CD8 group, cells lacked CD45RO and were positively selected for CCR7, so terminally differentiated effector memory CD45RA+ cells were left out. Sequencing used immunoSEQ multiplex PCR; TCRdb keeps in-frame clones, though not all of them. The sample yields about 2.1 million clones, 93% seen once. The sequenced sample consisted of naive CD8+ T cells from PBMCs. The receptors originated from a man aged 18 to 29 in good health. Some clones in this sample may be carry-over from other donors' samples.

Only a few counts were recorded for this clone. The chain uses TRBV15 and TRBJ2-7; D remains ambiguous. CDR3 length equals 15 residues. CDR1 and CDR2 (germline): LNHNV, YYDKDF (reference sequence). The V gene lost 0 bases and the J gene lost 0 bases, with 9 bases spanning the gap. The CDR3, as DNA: TGTGCCACCAGCAGAGAACGGCAGGTCTCCTACGAGCAGTACTTC. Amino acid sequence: CATSRERQVSYEQYF.

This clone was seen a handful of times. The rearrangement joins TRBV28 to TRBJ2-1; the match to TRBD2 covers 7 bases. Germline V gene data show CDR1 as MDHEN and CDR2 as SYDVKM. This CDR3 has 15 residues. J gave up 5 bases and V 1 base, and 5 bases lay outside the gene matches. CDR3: CASSLLGGPDNEQFF. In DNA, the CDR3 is TGTGCCAGCAGTTTATTGGGAGGGCCTGACAATGAGCAGTTCTTC.

CDR3 DNA: TGTGCCAGCAGCGTAGGGGCCGCGACTAGCGTCTACAATGAGCAGTTCTTC. This codes for CASSVGAATSVYNEQFF. V and J are TRBV9 and TRBJ2-1, with 8 bases that match TRBD2. The germline V gene has CDR1 SGDLS and CDR2 YYNGEE. CDR3 length equals 17 residues. J gave up 3 bases and V 0 bases, and 8 bases lay outside the gene matches.

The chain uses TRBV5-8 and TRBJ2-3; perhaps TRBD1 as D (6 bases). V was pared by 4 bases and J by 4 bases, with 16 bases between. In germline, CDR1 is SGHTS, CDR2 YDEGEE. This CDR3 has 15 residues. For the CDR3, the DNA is TGTGCCAGCAGCCATGGGACATCAGGTTCAGATACGCAGTATTTT. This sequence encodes CASSHGTSGSDTQYF.

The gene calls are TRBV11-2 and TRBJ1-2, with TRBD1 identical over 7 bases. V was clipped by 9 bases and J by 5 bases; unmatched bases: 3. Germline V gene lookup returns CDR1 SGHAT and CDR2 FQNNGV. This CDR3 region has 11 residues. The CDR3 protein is CARRQGYGYTF. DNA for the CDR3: TGTGCCAGAAGACAGGGTTATGGCTACACCTTC.

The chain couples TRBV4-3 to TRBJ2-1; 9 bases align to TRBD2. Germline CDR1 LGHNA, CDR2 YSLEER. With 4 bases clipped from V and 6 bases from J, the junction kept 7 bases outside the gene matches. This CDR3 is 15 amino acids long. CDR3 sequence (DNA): TGCGCCAGCAGCCCGCAAGCGGGAGGAGGCAATGAGCAGTTCTTC. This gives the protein CASSPQAGGGNEQFF.

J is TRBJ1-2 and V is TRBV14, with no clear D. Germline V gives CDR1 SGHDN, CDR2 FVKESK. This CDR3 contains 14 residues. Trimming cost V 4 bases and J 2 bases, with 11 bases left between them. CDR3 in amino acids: CASSLRSVNYGYTF. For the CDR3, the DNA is TGTGCCAGCAGCCTACGGTCCGTGAACTATGGCTACACCTTC. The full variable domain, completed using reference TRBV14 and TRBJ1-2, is EAGVTQFPSHSVIEKGQTVTLRCDPISGHDNLYWYRRVMGKEIKFLLHFVKESKQDESGMPNNRFLAERTGGTYSTLKVQPAELEDSGVYFCASSLRSVNYGYTFGSGTRLTVV.

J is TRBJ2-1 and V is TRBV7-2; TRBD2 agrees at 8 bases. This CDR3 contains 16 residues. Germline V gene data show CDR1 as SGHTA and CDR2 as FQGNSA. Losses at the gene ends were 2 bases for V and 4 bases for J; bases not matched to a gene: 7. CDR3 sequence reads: CASSLRGSSGYNEQFF. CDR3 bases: TGTGCCAGCAGCTTACGCGGGTCTAGCGGGTACAATGAGCAGTTCTTC.

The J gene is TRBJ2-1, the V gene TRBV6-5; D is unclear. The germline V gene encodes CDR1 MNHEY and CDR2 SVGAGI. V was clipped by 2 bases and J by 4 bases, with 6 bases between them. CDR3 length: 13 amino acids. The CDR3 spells CASSYSKYNEQFF. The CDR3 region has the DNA TGTGCCAGCAGTTACAGTAAATACAATGAGCAGTTCTTC.

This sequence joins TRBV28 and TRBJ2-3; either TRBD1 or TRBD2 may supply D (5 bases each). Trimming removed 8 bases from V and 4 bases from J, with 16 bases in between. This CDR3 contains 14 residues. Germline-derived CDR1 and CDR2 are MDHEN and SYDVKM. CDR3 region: CASQRHRGADTQYF. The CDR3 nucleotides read TGTGCCAGCCAGAGACATCGGGGCGCAGATACGCAGTATTTT.

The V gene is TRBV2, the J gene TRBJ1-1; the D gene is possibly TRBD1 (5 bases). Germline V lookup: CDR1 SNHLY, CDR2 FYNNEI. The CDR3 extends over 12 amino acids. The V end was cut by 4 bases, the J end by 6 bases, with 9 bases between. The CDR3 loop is CASSGGRPEAFF. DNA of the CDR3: TGTGCCAGCAGTGGGGGCAGACCTGAAGCTTTCTTT.

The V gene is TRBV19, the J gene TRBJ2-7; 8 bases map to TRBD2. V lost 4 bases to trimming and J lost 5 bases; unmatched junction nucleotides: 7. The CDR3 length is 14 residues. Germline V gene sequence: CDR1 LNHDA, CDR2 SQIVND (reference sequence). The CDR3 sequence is CASSSSLGRDEQYF. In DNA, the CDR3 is TGTGCCAGTAGTAGCTCACTCGGGAGGGACGAGCAGTACTTC.

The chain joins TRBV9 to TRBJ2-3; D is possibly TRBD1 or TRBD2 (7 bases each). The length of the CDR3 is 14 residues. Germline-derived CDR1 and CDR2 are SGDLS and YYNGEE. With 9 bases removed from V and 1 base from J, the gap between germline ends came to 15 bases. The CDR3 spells CATGEGARTDTQYF. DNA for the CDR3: TGTGCCACGGGGGAGGGGGCTCGCACAGATACGCAGTATTTT.

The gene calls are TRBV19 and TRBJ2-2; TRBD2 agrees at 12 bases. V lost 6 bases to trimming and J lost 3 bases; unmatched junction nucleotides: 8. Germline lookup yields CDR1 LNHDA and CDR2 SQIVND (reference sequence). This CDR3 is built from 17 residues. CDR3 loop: CASSGLAGGPHTGELFF. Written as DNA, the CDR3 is TGTGCCAGTAGCGGCCTAGCGGGAGGGCCGCACACCGGGGAGCTGTTTTTT.

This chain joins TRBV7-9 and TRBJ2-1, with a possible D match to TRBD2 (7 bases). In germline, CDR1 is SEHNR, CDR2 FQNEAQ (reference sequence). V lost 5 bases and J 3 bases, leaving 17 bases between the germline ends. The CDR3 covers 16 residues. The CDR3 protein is CASSRTGGPDYNEQFF. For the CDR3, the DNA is TGTGCCAGCAGCAGGACGGGGGGCCCGGACTACAATGAGCAGTTCTTC.

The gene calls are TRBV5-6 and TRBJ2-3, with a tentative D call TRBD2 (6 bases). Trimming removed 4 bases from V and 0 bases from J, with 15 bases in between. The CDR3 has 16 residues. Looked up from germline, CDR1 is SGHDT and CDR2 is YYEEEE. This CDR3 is CASSRRTSSSTDTQYF. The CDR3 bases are TGTGCCAGCAGCCGGAGAACTAGCAGCAGCACAGATACGCAGTATTTT.